This T cell receptor (beta chain) comes out of a study of response to subunit inactivated influenza vaccine (dated by TCRdb to 2016 to 2019). Concerning the study at large: To follow how T cells responded to a trivalent subunit inactivated influenza vaccine, the researchers relied on deep quantitative profiling of the T cell receptor repertoire. Results and caveats for the whole study, not just this receptor: According to the authors, only a limited number of new T cells may be recruited by each seasonal influenza vaccination.

CDR1 and CDR2 were assigned from the germline V gene as SGHRS and YFSETQ. The CDR3 runs 20 amino acids, cysteine and phenylalanine included. Of all the DNA, just the CDR3 is kept, 60 bases in frame from base 1. The junction shows trimming of 4 bases on V and 2 bases on J, and the gene matches do not reach 17 bases of it. This clonotype was seen at least ten times. It lacks a known antigen. The input lacks base qualities; no much larger clone sits a single base away. Library creation used RT-PCR. The listed sequencing device is Illumina HiSeq 2500. TCRdb applied fastp at Q25 and MiXCR to the public reads, then kept only in-frame beta chains. Entries that share a CDR3 protein sequence are merged under the most common genes and DNA. Present in this sample are 150,000 to 200,000 distinct CDR3 sequences, 9.5% to 15% of which were seen just once. The ten largest clonotypes hold about 29% of the sample. The same sample was also used in a study of T cells expressing NK-cell markers. Drawing on the second study: The TCR beta cDNA libraries were made using 5'RACE template switching, a step that added both a universal primer site and unique molecular identifiers. TCR beta-chain repertoires were profiled in sorted CD3+CD56+NKG2C+, CD3+CD56+NKG2C- and CD3+CD56-NKG2C+ T-cell subsets from several donors. Of the eight sequenced donors, seven were found to be HCMV-seropositive and one was found to be HCMV-seronegative. To restrict sorting to alphabetaTCR-expressing T cells, an anti-gammadeltaTCR antibody was added in several experiments. In several donors, the dominant CD3+CD56+NKG2C+ clonotypes were found to rank among the top 10 CD8+ clonotypes and to make up about 1.0-7.5% of CD8+ T cells. Those dominant clonotypes were again the most abundant among CD3+CD56-NKG2C+ cells in a handful of donors, at about 28.3-60.1%. It remained unclear whether the expanded NKG2C-expressing T cell clones were specific for HCMV antigens. The eight sequenced donors were randomly selected healthy volunteers, three men and five women. To determine HCMV serostatus, a commercial ELISA kit was used to detect HCMV-specific IgG in serum. Ficoll density gradient centrifugation was used to isolate peripheral blood mononuclear cells from blood. Using Miltenyi isolation kits, CD4+ and CD8+ T cells were isolated from PBMC through magnetic immunoseparation. cDNA synthesis was primed from the TCR beta constant segment and was followed by two successive PCR amplification steps. The libraries were sequenced on Illumina HiSeq 2000/2500, MiSeq or NextSeq, producing 2 x 150 bp reads. MIGEC was used to demultiplex reads and group reads by UMI, and MiTCR was used to assemble and quantify clonotypes. Only TCR cDNA sequences supported by at least two reads were kept to exclude erroneous sequences. The tcR package was used for downstream repertoire analysis, and clonotypes were matched between fractions using CDR3 nucleotide sequence together with V segment. VDJmatch was used to annotate antigen specificity against VDJdb, with one amino acid substitution in CDR3 permitted.

The rearranged segments are TRBV5-1 and TRBJ2-2, and 10 bases in between align with TRBD2. This TCR was recovered from a man between 45 and 60 years old who received an inactivated influenza vaccine. Donor details come from another sample of the same person, matched by shared clones. This specimen was CD8+ T cells sorted from PBMCs, taken about 11 days after vaccination. The nucleotide sequence is given as TGCGCCAGCAGCCTTGGGCCCGGGTCTAGCGGGGGCCACAACACCGGGGAGCTGTTTTTT. Translation gives CASSLGPGSSGGHNTGELFF.